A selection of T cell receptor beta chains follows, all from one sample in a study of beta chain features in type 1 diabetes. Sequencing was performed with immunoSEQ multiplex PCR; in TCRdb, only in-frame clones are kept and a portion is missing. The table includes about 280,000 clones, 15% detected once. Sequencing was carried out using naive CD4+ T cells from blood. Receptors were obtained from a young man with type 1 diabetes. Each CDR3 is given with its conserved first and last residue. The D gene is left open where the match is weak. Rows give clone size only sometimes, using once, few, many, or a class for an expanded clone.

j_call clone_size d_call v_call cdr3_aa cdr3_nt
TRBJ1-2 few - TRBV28 CASSSSTDFYGYTF TGTGCCAGCAGTTCATCGACAGACTTCTATGGCTACACCTTC
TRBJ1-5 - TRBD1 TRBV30 CAWSPGQGGQPQHF TGTGCCTGGAGTCCGGGACAGGGTGGTCAGCCCCAGCATTTT
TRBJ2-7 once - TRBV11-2 CASSPGLSEQYF TGTGCCAGCAGCCCGGGACTTTCCGAGCAGTACTTC
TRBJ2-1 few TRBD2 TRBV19 CASSPTGTSGANEQFF TGTGCCAGTAGTCCAACCGGGACTAGCGGGGCCAATGAGCAGTTCTTC
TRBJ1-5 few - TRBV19 CASSMGIGQPQHF TGTGCCAGTAGTATGGGCATCGGTCAGCCCCAGCATTTT
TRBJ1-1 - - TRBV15 CATVAGLGGLNTEAFF TGTGCCACCGTCGCGGGGCTCGGGGGTTTGAACACTGAAGCTTTCTTT
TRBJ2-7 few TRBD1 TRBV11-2 CASSDRRGQGYEQYF TGTGCCAGCAGCGACCGCCGGGGACAGGGCTACGAGCAGTACTTC
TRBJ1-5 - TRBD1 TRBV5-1 CATGQGNQPQHF TGCGCCACCGGACAGGGCAATCAGCCCCAGCATTTT
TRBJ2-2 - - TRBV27 CATYASANTGELFF TGTGCCACCTACGCGAGTGCGAACACCGGGGAGCTGTTTTTT
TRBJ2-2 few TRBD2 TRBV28 CASSSGTSGHTGELFF TGTGCCAGCAGTTCCGGGACTAGCGGTCACACCGGGGAGCTGTTTTTT
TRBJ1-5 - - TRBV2 CASSRQSYQPQHF TGTGCCAGCAGCCGACAGTCTTATCAGCCCCAGCATTTT
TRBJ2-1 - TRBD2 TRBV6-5 CASSRTSREQFF TGTGCCAGCAGCCGGACTAGCCGGGAGCAGTTCTTC
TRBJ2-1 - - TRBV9 CASSVSGVNEQFF TGTGCCAGCAGTGTATCCGGGGTCAATGAGCAGTTCTTC
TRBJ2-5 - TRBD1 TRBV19 CASSLSSGTVQETQYF TGTGCCAGTAGTCTTTCGTCCGGGACAGTCCAAGAGACCCAGTACTTC
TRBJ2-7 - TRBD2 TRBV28 CASSSRTSGRYEQYF TGTGCCAGCAGTTCCCGGACTAGCGGGAGATACGAGCAGTACTTC
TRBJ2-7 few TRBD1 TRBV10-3 CATSSAAGTGSYEQYF TGTGCCACCTCATCCGCCGCCGGGACAGGGTCCTACGAGCAGTACTTC
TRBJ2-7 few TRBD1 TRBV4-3 CASSQGQGAQEQYF TGCGCCAGCAGCCAAGGACAGGGGGCTCAGGAGCAGTACTTC
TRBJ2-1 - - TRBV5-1 CASSLVDGVVSRGAQFF TGCGCCAGCAGCTTGGTGGACGGGGTAGTAAGTCGTGGAGCGCAGTTCTTC